This TCR beta chain was documented in a study of shared clonotypes between healthy human individuals. The CDR3 sequence is 14 residues long. V lost 1 base and J lost 5, with 11 bases in between. Germline CDR1 is MGHRA and CDR2 is YSYEKL. Selected positively for CCR7 and CD45RO-negative, naive CD8 cells excluded terminally differentiated effector memory CD45RA+ cells. Sequencing used immunoSEQ multiplex PCR; TCRdb keeps in-frame clones, though not all of them. The sample contains over 2 million clones, approximately 95% of which appear only once. The source material was naive CD8+ T cells sorted from blood. The chain joins TRBV4-1 to TRBJ1-2; TRBD1 might be the D (5 bases). The origin of this receptor is a man between 18 and 29 years old in good health. The DNA of the CDR3 is TGCGCCAGCAGCCAAGTGCAGGGCATGTATGGCTACACCTTC. It is translated as CASSQVQGMYGYTF.